A single sample is the source of the 4 T cell receptor beta chains below, sequenced in a study of identical twins. Each CDR3 protein gets one entry after TCRdb re-called the 5' RACE reads with MiXCR. The sample lists a few hundred thousand distinct CDR3 sequences, about 8.9% occurring once. Separately, the same data were catalogued under a study of yellow fever vaccine responses in identical twins.

Sequencing input: CD8+ T cells sorted from blood. These receptors were taken from a woman between 18 and 29 years old in good health.

This chain uses TRBV7-6 with TRBJ2-5; weak D call: TRBD1 (5 bases). This CDR3 has 15 residues. The V end lost 6 bases, the J end lost 0 bases, and 14 bases lay between the germline ends. CDR1 SGHVS and CDR2 FNYEAQ come from the germline V gene. This CDR3 is CASSSGLTYQETQYF. The CDR3 nucleotides are TGTGCCAGCAGTTCAGGGCTCACGTACCAAGAGACCCAGTACTTC.

The CDR3 loop reads CASSLDPRRSDEQYF. In DNA, the CDR3 is TGTGCCAGCAGCTTAGACCCCCGCCGTTCGGACGAGCAGTACTTC. V is TRBV7-9 and J is TRBJ2-7; D ambiguous. CDR1 and CDR2 (germline): SEHNR, FQNEAQ (reference sequence). V lost 1 base and J 5 bases, leaving 15 bases between the germline ends. The CDR3 runs 15 residues.

The chain carries TRBV30 and TRBJ2-3; TRBD2 agrees at 11 bases. V trimming: 3 bases; J trimming: 4 bases; junction bases outside the gene matches: 3. Germline-derived CDR1 and CDR2 are GTSNPN and SVGIG (reference sequence). CDR3 length: 14 amino acids. DNA for the CDR3: TGTGCCTGGAGCCTTAGCGGGGGGGCAGATACGCAGTATTTT. Its translation: CAWSLSGGADTQYF.

The J gene is TRBJ2-1, the V gene TRBV6-1, with a tentative D call TRBD1 (5 bases). The CDR3 is 14 residues long. CDR1 and CDR2 (germline): MNHNS, SASEGT. V was cut by 8 bases and J by 7 bases, with 18 bases left in between. CDR3 coding DNA: TGTGCCAGCGAATCCTCAGGGTACCCTAATGAGCAGTTCTTC. It translates to CASESSGYPNEQFF.